This T cell receptor beta chain was identified in a study of T cell responses to AZD1222 COVID-19 vaccine. In regard to this clone: Its matching antigen is unknown.

Germline values: CDR1 SEHNR, CDR2 FQNEAQ (reference sequence). V was shortened by 5 bases and J by 0 bases, with 11 bases between the two germline ends. This CDR3 region has 15 residues. Study-wide findings and caveats: Among the donors, most were white British and more were female, and clonal diversity was possibly underestimated. Among those given AZD1222, only five to seven were seropositive at baseline. Regions 160-218 and 743-854 held dominance among vaccine-associated CD4 TCRs, which spanned spike.

Clones were read by immunoSEQ multiplex PCR, and TCRdb kept only the in-frame ones, dropping some. Of about 180,000 clones in the sample, 80% to 90% were seen once. The sample here was peripheral blood, taken on day 0 of AZD1222 vaccination. The chain employs TRBV7-9 and TRBJ1-3; D call uncertain. This sequence was found in an adult in good health. The CDR3 nucleotides read TGTGCCAGCAGCGGTGAAAAAGACTCTGGAAACACCATATATTTT. Its protein is CASSGEKDSGNTIYF. The entire variable domain, with the rest obtained from reference TRBV7-9 and TRBJ1-3, is as follows: DTGVSQNPRHKITKRGQNVTFRCDPISEHNRLYWYRQTLGQGPEFLTYFQNEAQLEKSRLLSDRFSAERPKGSFSTLEIQRTEQGDSAMYLCASSGEKDSGNTIYFGEGSWLTVV.